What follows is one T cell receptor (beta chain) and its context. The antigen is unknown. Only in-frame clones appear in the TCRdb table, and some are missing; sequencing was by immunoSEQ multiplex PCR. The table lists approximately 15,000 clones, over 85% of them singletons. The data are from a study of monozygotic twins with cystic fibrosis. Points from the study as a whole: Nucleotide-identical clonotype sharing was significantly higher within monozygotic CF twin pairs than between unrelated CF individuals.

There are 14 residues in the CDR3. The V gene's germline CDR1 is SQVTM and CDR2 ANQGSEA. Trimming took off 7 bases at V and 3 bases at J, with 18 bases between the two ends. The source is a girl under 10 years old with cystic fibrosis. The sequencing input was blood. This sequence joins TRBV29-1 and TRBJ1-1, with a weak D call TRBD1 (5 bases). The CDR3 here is CSAPYSREDTEAFF. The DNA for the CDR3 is TGCAGCGCACCTTACTCCAGGGAAGACACTGAAGCTTTCTTT. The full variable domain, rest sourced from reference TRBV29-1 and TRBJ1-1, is SAVISQKPSRDICQRGTSLTIQCQVDSQVTMMFWYRQQPGQSLTLIATANQGSEATYESGFVIDKFPISRPNLTFSTLTVSNMSPEDSSIYLCSAPYSREDTEAFFGQGTRLTVV.